The clone carrying this T cell receptor beta chain has a handful of counts. Trimming removed 4 bases at V and 4 bases at J, with 23 bases between. This CDR3 has 18 amino acids. Germline assignment: CDR1 MGHRA and CDR2 YSYEKL. The sample originates from a study of human T cells and chemical hapten exposure. Overall study: 0.01% DPC was applied to the upper back in patch tests, which were read at 6 days.

Time point described: patch test 1, 2 weeks after DPC sensitization. Noted treatment: therapeutic diphenylcyclopropenone sensitization with weekly scalp DPC. TCRdb reanalysed the RACE reads using MiXCR and keeps one entry per CDR3 protein. The sample includes 100,000 or so distinct CDR3 sequences, roughly 9.6% of them seen just once. This specimen consisted of whole blood, obtained in connection with sensitization to the hapten diphenylcyclopropenone (DPC). The J gene is TRBJ1-3, the V gene TRBV4-1, with a possible D match to TRBD1 (5 bases). This receptor was identified in a woman in her forties with alopecia areata. Some clones in this sample may be carry-over from other donors' samples. The CDR3 loop is CASSLPGGSLLAGNTIYF. CDR3 nucleotides: TGCGCCAGCAGCCTACCGGGGGGATCTCTCTTGGCGGGAAACACCATATATTTT.